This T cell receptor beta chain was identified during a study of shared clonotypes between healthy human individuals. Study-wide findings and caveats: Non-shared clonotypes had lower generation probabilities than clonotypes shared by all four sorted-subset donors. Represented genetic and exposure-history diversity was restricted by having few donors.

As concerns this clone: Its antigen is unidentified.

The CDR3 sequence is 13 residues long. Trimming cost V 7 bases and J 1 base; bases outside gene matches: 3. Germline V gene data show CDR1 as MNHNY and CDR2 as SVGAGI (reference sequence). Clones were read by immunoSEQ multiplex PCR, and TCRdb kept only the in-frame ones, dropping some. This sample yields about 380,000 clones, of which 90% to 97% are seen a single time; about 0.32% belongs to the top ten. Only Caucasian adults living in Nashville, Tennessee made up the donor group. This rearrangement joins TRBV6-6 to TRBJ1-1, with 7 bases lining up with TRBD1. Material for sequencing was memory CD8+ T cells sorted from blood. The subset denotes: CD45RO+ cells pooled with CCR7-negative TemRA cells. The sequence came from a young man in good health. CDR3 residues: CASIWDRNTEAFF. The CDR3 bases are TGTGCCAGCATTTGGGACAGGAACACTGAAGCTTTCTTT.